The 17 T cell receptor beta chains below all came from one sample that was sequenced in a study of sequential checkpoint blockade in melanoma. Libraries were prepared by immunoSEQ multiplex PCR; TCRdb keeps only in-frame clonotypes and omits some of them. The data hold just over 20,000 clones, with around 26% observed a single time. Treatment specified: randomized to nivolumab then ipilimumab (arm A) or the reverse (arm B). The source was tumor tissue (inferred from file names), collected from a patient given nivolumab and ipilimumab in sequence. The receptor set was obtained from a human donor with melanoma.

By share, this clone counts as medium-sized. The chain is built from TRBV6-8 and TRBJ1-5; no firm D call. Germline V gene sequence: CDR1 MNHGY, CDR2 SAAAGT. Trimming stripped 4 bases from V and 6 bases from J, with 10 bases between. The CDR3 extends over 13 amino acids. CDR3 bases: TGTGCCAGCAGTTCAGGCGGCGGTCAGCCCCAGCATTTT. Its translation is CASSSGGGQPQHF.

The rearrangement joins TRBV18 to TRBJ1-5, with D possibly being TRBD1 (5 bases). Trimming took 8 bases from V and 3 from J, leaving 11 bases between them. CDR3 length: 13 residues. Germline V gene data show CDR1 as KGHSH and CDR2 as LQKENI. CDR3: CASHGGNNQPQHF. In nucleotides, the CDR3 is TGTGCCAGCCACGGGGGGAACAATCAGCCCCAGCATTTT.

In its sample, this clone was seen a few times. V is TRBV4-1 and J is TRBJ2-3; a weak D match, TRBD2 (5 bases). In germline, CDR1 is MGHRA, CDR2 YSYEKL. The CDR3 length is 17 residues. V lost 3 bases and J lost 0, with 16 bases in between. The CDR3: CASSHPGLRTSTDTQYF. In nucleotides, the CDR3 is TGCGCCAGCAGCCACCCTGGACTCCGAACTAGCACAGATACGCAGTATTTT.

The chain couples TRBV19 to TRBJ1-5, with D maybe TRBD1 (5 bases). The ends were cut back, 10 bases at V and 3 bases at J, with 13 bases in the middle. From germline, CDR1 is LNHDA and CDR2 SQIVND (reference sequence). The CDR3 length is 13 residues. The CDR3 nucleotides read TGTGCCACCAGCGGGGGAATCAATCAGCCCCAGCATTTT. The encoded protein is CATSGGINQPQHF.

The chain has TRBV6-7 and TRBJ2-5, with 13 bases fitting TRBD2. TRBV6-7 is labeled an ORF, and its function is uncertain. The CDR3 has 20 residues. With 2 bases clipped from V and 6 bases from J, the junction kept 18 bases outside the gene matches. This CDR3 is CASSYTSFPTSGGAKQTQYF. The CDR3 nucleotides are TGTGCCAGCAGTTACACCTCGTTTCCTACTAGCGGGGGGGCAAAGCAGACCCAGTACTTC.

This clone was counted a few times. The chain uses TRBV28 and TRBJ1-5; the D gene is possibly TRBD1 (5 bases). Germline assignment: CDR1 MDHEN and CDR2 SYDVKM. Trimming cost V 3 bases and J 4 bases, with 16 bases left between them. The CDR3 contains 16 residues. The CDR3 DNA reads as TGTGCCAGCAGTTTGGTCGGTGGGGGTATTAATCAGCCCCAGCATTTT. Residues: CASSLVGGGINQPQHF. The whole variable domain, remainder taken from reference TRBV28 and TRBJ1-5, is DVKVTQSSRYLVKRTGEKVFLECVQDMDHENMFWYRQDPGLGLRLIYFSYDVKMKEKGDIPEGYSVSREKKERFSLILESASTNQTSMYLCASSLVGGGINQPQHFGDGTRLSIL.

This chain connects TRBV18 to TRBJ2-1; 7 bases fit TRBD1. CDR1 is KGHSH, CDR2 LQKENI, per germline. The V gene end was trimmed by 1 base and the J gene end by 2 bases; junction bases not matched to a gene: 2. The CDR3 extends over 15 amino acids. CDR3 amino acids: CASSPRQGAYNEQFF. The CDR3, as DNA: TGTGCCAGCTCACCACGACAGGGAGCCTACAATGAGCAGTTCTTC.

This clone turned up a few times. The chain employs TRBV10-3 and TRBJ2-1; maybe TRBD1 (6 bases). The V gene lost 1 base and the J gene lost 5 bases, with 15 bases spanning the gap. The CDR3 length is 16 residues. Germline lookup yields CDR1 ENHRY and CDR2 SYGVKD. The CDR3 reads CAISEFGQTSNNEQFF. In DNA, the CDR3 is TGTGCCATCAGTGAGTTTGGACAGACATCCAACAATGAGCAGTTCTTC.

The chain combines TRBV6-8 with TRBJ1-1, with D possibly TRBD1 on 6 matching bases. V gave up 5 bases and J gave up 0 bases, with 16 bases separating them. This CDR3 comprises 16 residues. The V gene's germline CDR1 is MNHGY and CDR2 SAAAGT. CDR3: CASSEQGIGLNTEAFF. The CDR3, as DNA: TGTGCCAGCAGTGAGCAGGGGATCGGGTTGAACACTGAAGCTTTCTTT.

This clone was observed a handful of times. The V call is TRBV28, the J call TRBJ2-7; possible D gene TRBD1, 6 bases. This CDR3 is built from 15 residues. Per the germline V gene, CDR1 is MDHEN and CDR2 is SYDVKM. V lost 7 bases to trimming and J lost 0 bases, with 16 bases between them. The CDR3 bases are TGTGCCAGCACTCCAACGGGGACAAGCTCCTACGAGCAGTACTTC. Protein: CASTPTGTSSYEQYF. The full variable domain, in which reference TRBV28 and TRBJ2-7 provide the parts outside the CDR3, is DVKVTQSSRYLVKRTGEKVFLECVQDMDHENMFWYRQDPGLGLRLIYFSYDVKMKEKGDIPEGYSVSREKKERFSLILESASTNQTSMYLCASTPTGTSSYEQYFGPGTRLTVT.

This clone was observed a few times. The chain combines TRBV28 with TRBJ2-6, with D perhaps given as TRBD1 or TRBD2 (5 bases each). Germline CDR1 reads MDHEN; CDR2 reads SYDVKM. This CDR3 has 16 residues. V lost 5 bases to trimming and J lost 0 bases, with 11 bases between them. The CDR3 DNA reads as TGTGCCAGCAGTACCCTCGGGGCCTCTGGGGCCAACGTCCTGACTTTC. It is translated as CASSTLGASGANVLTF.

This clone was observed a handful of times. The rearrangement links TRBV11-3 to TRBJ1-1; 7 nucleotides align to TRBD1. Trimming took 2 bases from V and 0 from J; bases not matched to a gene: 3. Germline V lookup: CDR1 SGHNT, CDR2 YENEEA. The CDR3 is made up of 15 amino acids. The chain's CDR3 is CASSLPGQMNTEAFF. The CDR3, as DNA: TGTGCCAGCAGCTTACCGGGACAGATGAACACTGAAGCTTTCTTT.

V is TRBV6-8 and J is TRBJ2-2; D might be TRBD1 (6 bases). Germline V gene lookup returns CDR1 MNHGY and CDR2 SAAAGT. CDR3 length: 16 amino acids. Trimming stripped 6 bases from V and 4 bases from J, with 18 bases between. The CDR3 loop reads CASSPGQFWGTGELFF. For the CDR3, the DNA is TGTGCCAGCAGCCCAGGACAGTTTTGGGGCACCGGGGAGCTGTTTTTT.

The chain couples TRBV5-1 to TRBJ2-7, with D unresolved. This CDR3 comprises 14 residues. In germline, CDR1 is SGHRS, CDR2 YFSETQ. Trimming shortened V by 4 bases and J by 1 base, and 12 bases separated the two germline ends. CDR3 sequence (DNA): TGCGCCAGCAGCGAAAACCTACCATCCTACGAGCAGTACTTC. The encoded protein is CASSENLPSYEQYF.

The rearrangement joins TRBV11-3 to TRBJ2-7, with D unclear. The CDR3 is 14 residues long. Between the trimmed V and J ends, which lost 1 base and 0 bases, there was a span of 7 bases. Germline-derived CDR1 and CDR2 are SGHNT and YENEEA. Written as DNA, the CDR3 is TGTGCCAGCAGCTTAGGGGTGAGCTCCTACGAGCAGTACTTC. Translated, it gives CASSLGVSSYEQYF.

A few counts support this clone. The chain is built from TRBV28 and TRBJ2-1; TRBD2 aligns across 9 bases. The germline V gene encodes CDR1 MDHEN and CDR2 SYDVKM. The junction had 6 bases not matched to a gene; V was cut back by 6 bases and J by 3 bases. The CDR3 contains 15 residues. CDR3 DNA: TGTGCCAGCAGGTTTAGCGGGGGCCTCTACAATGAGCAGTTCTTC. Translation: CASRFSGGLYNEQFF. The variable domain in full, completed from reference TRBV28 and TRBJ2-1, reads DVKVTQSSRYLVKRTGEKVFLECVQDMDHENMFWYRQDPGLGLRLIYFSYDVKMKEKGDIPEGYSVSREKKERFSLILESASTNQTSMYLCASRFSGGLYNEQFFGPGTRLTVL.

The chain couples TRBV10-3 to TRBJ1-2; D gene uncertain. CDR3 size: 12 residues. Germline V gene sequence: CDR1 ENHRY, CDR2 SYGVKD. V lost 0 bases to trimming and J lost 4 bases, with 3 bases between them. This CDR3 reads CAISESTYGYTF. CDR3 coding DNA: TGTGCCATCAGTGAGTCGACCTATGGCTACACCTTC.